This T cell receptor beta chain was recovered during a study of blood T cell repertoires in COVID-19. V lost 7 bases and J 6 bases, leaving 19 bases between the germline ends. The CDR3 totals 14 residues. In germline, CDR1 is SGHRS, CDR2 YFSETQ. Under the authors' procedure: Scientists estimated how many nucleated cells there were by amplifying reference gene primers. The table came from immunoSEQ multiplex PCR; TCRdb's copy has only in-frame clones and leaves some out. V and J calls plus clone size are reproduced from that table; the DNA served to infer D and trimming. The sample lists 65,000 to 75,000 clones, roughly 80% occurring once.

The origin of this receptor is a woman between 55 and 75 years old with acute or convalescent COVID-19. Input material: peripheral blood. The V call is TRBV5-1, the J call TRBJ1-2; D might be TRBD1 (6 bases). The CDR3: CASHDPVGGHGYTF. The CDR3 nucleotides read TGCGCCAGCCATGATCCAGTCGGGGGGCATGGCTACACCTTC.